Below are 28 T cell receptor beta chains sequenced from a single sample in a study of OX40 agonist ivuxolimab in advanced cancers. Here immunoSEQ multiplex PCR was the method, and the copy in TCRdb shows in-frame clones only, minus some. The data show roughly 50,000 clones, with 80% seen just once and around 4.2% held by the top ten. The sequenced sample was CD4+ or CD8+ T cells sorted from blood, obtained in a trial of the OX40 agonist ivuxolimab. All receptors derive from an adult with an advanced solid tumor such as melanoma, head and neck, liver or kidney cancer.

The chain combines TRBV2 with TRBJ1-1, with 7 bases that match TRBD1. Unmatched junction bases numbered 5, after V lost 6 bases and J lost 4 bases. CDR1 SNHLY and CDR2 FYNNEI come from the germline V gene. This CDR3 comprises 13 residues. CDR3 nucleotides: TGTGCCAGCAGAAAGGACAGGCCCACTGAAGCTTTCTTT. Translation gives CASRKDRPTEAFF.

The CDR3, as DNA: TGCGCCAGCAGTGAGTTGGCGGGAGCTGAGACCCAGTACTTC. It specifies CASSELAGAETQYF. The V and J genes are TRBV10-2 and TRBJ2-5; 7 bases agree with TRBD2. Germline V gene sequence: CDR1 WSHSY, CDR2 SAAADI. Trimming at V came to 1 base and at J to 5 bases, leaving 4 bases not matched to a gene. The CDR3 runs 14 residues.

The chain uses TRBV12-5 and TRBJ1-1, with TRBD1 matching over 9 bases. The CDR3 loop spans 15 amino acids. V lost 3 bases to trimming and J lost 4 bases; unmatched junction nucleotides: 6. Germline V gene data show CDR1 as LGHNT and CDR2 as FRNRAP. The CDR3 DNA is TGTGCTAGTGGTTTCGACAGGGGGGTGAGCACTGAAGCTTTCTTT. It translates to CASGFDRGVSTEAFF.

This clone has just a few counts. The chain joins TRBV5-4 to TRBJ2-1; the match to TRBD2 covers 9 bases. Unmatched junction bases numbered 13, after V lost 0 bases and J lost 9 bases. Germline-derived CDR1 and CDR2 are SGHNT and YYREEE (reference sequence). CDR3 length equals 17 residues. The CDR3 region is CASSLAWREGPGSEQFF. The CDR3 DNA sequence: TGTGCCAGCAGCTTGGCCTGGCGGGAGGGCCCGGGGAGTGAGCAGTTCTTC.

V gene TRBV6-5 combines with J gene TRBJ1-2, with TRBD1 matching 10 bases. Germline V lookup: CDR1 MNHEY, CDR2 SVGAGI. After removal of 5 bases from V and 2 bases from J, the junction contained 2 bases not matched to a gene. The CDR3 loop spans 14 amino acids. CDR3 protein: CASSKGQGNYGYTF. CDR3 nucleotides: TGTGCCAGCAGTAAGGGACAGGGGAACTATGGCTACACCTTC.

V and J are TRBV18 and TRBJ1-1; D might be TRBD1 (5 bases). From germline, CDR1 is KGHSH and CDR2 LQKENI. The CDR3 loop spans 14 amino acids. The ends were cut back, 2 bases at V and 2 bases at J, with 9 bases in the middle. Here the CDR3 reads CASSPDRRNTEAFF. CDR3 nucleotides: TGTGCCAGCTCACCAGACAGAAGAAACACTGAAGCTTTCTTT.

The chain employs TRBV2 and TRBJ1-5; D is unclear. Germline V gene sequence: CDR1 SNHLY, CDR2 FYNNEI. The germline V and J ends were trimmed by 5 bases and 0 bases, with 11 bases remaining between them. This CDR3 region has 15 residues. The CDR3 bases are TGTGCCAGCAGTTTGGACGGTCATAGCAATCAGCCCCAGCATTTT. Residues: CASSLDGHSNQPQHF.

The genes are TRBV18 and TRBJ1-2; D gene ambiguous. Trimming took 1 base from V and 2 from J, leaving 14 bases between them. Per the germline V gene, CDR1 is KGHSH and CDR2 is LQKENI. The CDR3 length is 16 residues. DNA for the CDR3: TGTGCCAGCTCACCACAGTCCGGAAGGGTCAACTATGGCTACACCTTC. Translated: CASSPQSGRVNYGYTF.

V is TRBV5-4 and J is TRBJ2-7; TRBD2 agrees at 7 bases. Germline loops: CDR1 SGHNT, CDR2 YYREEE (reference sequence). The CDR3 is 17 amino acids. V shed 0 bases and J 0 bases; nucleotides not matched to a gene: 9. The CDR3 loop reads CASSLGAGRAPSYEQYF. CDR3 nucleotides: TGTGCCAGCAGCTTGGGAGCGGGGCGGGCCCCCTCCTACGAGCAGTACTTC.

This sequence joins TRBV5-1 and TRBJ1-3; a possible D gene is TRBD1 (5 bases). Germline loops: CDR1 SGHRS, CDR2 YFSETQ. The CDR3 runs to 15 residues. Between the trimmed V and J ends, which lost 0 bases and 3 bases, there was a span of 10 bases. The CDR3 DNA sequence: TGCGCCAGCAGCTTGGGGGGGTTGAATGGAAACACCATATATTTT. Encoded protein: CASSLGGLNGNTIYF. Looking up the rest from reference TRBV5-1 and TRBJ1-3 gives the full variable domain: KAGVTQTPRYLIKTRGQQVTLSCSPISGHRSVSWYQQTPGQGLQFLFEYFSETQRNKGNFPGRFSGRQFSNSRSEMNVSTLELGDSALYLCASSLGGLNGNTIYFGEGSWLTVV.

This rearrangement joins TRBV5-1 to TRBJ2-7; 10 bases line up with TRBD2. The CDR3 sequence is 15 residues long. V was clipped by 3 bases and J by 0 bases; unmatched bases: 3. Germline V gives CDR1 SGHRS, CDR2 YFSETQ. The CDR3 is CASSSSSGSSYEQYF. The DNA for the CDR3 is TGCGCCAGCAGCTCCTCTAGCGGGAGCTCCTACGAGCAGTACTTC.

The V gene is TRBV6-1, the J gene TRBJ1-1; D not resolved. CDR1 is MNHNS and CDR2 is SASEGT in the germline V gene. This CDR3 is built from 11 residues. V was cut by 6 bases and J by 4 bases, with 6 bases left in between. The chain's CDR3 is CASRGTTEAFF. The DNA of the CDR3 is TGTGCCAGCAGGGGTACCACTGAAGCTTTCTTT.

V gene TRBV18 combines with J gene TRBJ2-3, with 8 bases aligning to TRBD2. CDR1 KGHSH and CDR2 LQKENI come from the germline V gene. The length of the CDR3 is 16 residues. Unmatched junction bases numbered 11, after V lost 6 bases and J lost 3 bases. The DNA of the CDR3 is TGTGCCAGCTCCCGGTCCGGCGGGAGGAGTACAGATACGCAGTATTTT. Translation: CASSRSGGRSTDTQYF. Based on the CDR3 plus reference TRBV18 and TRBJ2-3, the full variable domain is NAGVMQNPRHLVRRRGQEARLRCSPMKGHSHVYWYRQLPEEGLKFMVYLQKENIIDESGMPKERFSAEFPKEGPSILRIQQVVRGDSAAYFCASSRSGGRSTDTQYFGPGTRLTVL.

The CDR3 spells CASSLWGREKHNEQFF. In DNA form, the CDR3 reads TGTGCCAGCAGTTTATGGGGGCGGGAGAAGCACAATGAGCAGTTCTTC. The J gene is TRBJ2-1, the V gene TRBV28; 7 bases line up with TRBD2. The CDR3 runs 16 residues. Looked up from germline, CDR1 is MDHEN and CDR2 is SYDVKM. V shed 0 bases and J 5 bases; nucleotides not matched to a gene: 7. The full variable domain, with the rest looked up from reference TRBV28 and TRBJ2-1, is DVKVTQSSRYLVKRTGEKVFLECVQDMDHENMFWYRQDPGLGLRLIYFSYDVKMKEKGDIPEGYSVSREKKERFSLILESASTNQTSMYLCASSLWGREKHNEQFFGPGTRLTVL.

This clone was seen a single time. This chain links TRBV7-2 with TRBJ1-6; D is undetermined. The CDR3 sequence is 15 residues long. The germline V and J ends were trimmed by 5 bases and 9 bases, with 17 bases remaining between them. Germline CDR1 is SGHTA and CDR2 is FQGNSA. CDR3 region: CASSLTHPSISPLHF. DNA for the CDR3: TGTGCCAGCAGCCTTACCCATCCATCCATTTCACCCCTCCACTTT. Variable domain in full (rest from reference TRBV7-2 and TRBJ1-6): GAGVSQSPSNKVTEKGKDVELRCDPISGHTALYWYRQSLGQGLEFLIYFQGNSAPDKSGLPSDRFSAERTGGSVSTLTIQRTQQEDSAVYLCASSLTHPSISPLHFGNGTRLTVT.

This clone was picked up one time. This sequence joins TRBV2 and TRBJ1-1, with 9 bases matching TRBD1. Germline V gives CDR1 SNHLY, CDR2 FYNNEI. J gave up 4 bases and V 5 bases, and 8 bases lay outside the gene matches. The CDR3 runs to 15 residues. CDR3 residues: CASSFDRGSTTEAFF. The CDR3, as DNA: TGTGCCAGCAGTTTCGACAGGGGGTCTACCACTGAAGCTTTCTTT.

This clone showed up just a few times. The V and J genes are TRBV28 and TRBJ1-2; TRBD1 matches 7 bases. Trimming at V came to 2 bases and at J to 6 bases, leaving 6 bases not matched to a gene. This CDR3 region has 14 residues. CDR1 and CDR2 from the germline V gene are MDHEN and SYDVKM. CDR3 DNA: TGTGCCAGCAGTTTACGCGCAGGGGGAGATGGCTACACCTTC. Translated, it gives CASSLRAGGDGYTF.

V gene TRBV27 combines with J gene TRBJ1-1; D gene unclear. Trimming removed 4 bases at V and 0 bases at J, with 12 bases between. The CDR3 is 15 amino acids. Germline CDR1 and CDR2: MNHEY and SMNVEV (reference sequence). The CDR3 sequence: CASSSLLWLNTEAFF. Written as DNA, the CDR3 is TGTGCCAGCAGTTCCCTCTTATGGTTGAACACTGAAGCTTTCTTT.

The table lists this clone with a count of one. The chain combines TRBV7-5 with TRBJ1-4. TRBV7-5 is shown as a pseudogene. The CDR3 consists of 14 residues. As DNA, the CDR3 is TGTGCCAGAACCGTAGAGGGGACTAATGAAAAACTGTTTTTT. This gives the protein CARTVEGTNEKLFF.

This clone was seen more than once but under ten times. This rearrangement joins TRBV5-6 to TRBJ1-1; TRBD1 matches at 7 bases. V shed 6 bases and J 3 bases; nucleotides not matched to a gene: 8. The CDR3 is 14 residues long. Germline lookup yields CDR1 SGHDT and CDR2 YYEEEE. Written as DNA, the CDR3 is TGTGCCAGCAACCCACAGGGGAGGGACACTGAAGCTTTCTTT. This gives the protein CASNPQGRDTEAFF.

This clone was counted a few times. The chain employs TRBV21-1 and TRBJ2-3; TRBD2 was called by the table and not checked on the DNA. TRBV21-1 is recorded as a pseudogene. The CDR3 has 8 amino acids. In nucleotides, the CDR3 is TGTGCCAGCAGCCTACGTTGGTTT. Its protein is CASSLRWF.

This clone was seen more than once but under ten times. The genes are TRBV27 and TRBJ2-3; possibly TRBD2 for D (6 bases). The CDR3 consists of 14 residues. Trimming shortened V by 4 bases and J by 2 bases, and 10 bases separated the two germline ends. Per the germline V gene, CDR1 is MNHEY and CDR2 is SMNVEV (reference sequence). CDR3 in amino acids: CASSWGGPTDTQYF. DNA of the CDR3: TGTGCCAGCAGTTGGGGAGGACCCACAGATACGCAGTATTTT.

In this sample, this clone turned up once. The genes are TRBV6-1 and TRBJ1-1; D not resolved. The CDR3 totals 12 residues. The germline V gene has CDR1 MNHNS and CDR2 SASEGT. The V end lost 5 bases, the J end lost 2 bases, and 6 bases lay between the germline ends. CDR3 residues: CASSYINTEAFF. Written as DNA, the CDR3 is TGTGCCAGCAGTTATATCAACACTGAAGCTTTCTTT.

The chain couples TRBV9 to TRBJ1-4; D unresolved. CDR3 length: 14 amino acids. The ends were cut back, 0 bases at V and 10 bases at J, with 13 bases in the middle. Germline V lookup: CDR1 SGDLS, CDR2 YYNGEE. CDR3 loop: CASSVAGRPTKLFF. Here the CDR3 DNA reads TGTGCCAGCAGCGTAGCGGGCAGGCCCACAAAACTGTTTTTT.

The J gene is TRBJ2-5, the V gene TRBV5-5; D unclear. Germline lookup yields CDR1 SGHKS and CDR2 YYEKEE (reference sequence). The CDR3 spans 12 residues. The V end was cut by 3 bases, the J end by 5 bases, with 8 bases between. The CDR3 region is CASSSPLETQYF. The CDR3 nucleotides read TGTGCCAGCAGCTCCCCGCTGGAGACCCAGTACTTC.

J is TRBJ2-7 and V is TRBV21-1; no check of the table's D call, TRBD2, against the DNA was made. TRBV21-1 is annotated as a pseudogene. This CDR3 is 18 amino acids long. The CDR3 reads CASSSRTSGSPPLGEQYF. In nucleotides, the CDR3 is TGTGCCAGCAGCTCCCGGACTAGCGGGAGCCCACCGCTGGGTGAGCAGTACTTC.

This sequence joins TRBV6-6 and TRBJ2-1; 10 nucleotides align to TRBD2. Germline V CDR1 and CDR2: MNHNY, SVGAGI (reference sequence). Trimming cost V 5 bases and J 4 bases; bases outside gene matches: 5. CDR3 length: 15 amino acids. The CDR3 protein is CASSKGTSEYNEQFF. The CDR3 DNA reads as TGTGCCAGCAGTAAAGGGACTAGCGAGTACAATGAGCAGTTCTTC.

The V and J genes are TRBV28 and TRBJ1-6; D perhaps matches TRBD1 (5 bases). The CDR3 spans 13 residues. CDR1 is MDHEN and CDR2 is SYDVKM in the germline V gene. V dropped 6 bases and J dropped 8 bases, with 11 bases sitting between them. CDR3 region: CASRRDLHSPLHF. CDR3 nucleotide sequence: TGTGCCAGCAGGAGGGACCTTCATTCACCCCTCCACTTT.